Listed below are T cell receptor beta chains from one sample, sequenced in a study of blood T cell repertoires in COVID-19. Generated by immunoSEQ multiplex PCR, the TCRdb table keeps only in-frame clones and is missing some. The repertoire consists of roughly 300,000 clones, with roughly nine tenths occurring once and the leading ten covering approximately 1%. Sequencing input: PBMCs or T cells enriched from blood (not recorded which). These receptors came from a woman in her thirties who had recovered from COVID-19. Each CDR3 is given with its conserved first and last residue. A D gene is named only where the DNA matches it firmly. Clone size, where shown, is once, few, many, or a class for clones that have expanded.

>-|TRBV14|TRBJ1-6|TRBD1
CASSNRGPNSPLHF
TGTGCCAGCAGCAACAGGGGGCCGAATTCACCCCTCCACTTT
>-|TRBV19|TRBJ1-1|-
CASSISRGTEAFF
TGTGCCAGTAGTATCTCCAGGGGCACTGAAGCTTTCTTT
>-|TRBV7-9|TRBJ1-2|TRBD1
CASSPVRGTNYGYTF
TGTGCCAGCAGCCCCGTCAGGGGGACTAACTATGGCTACACCTTC
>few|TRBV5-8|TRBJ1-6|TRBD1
CASSWTTGVERNSPLHF
TGTGCCAGCAGCTGGACGACAGGGGTAGAGCGTAATTCACCCCTCCACTTT
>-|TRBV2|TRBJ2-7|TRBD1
CASSVGQGPYEQYF
TGTGCCAGCAGTGTGGGACAGGGACCCTACGAGCAGTACTTC
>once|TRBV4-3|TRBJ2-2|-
CASSQGQGITGELFF
TGCGCCAGCAGCCAAGGGCAGGGTATCACCGGGGAGCTGTTTTTT
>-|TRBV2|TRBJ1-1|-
CASRGLFEAFF
TGTGCCAGCAGGGGACTCTTTGAAGCTTTCTTT
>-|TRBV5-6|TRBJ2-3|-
CASSLRGATQYF
TGTGCCAGCAGCCTTCGCGGAGCTACGCAGTATTTT
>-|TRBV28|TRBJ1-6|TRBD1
CASRRGGTGPFNSPLHF
TGTGCCAGCAGGAGGGGGGGGACAGGGCCCTTTAATTCACCCCTCCACTTT
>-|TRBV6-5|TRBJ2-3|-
CASSYSRGTQYF
TGTGCCAGCAGTTACTCCCGGGGTACGCAGTATTTT